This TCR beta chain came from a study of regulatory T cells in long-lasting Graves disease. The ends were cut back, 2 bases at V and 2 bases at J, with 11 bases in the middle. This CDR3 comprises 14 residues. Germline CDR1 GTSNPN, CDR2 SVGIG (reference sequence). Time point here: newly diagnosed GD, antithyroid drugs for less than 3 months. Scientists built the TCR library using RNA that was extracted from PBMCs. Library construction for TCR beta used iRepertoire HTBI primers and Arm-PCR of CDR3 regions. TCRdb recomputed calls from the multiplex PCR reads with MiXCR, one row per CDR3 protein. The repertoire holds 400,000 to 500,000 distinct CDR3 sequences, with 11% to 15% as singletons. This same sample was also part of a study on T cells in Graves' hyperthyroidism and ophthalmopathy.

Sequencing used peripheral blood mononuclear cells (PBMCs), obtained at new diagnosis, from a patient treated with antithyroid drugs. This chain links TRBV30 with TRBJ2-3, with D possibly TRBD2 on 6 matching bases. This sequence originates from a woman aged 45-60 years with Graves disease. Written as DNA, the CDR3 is TGTGCCTGGAGTTTTGGAGGGGTCACAGATACGCAGTATTTT. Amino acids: CAWSFGGVTDTQYF.